Sequencing of this T cell receptor beta chain was carried out in a study of blood T cell repertoires in COVID-19. Study at large: Some COVID-19 samples were acute and others convalescent; all came from the United States, Italy and Spain. The cDNA or gDNA used as material had been derived from T cells, B-cell-depleted T cells, or PBMCs.

Per the original methods: The assay estimated nucleated cells by amplifying reference gene primers. Using immunoSEQ multiplex PCR, the repertoire was profiled, and TCRdb retains in-frame clones only, with some absent. That table furnishes V, J and clone size, whereas the DNA furnished D and trimming. The table records about 260,000 clones, less than 90% of them present only once. Germline V CDR1 and CDR2: SGHNT, YYREEE (reference sequence). This CDR3 is built from 14 residues. The germline V and J ends were trimmed by 1 base and 8 bases, with 14 bases remaining between them. Participants came from about 23 US areas, aged about 18 to 90 years.

The source of this sequence is a woman in her 50s who had recovered from COVID-19. The sequencing input was PBMCs or T cells enriched from blood (not recorded which). The rearrangement uses TRBV5-4 and TRBJ2-3; a possible D gene is TRBD2 (6 bases). CDR3 loop: CASSLRREKATQYF. The CDR3, as DNA: TGTGCCAGCAGCTTGCGACGGGAGAAGGCTACGCAGTATTTT.